These 27 T cell receptor beta chains came from one sample sequenced in a study of cytomegalovirus exposure and HLA in healthy donors. The PCR used 60 Vbeta and 13 Jbeta primers. The table came from immunoSEQ multiplex PCR; TCRdb's copy has only in-frame clones and leaves some out. The data show about 170,000 clones, approximately 81% seen once. The sequencing input was PBMCs. The source of these receptors is a woman between 50 and 59 years old in good health and CMV-seronegative.

This clone has more than one count but fewer than ten. The chain joins TRBV5-6 to TRBJ2-2, with a possible D match to TRBD2 (5 bases). The CDR3 covers 15 residues. Germline V CDR1 and CDR2: SGHDT, YYEEEE. Trimming pared 4 bases from V and 5 bases from J, leaving 15 bases between. The chain's CDR3 is CASSRNGEPTGELFF. The CDR3, as DNA: TGTGCCAGCAGCCGAAACGGGGAGCCTACCGGGGAGCTGTTTTTT.

This clone was seen once. V and J are TRBV11-2 and TRBJ1-4; TRBD1 might be the D (5 bases). CDR3 length: 16 amino acids. The germline CDR1 and CDR2 sequences are SGHAT and FQNNGV. Trimming removed 2 bases at V and 7 bases at J, with 17 bases between. The CDR3 here is CASSLLRGGSPEKLFF. The CDR3 DNA reads TGTGCCAGCAGCTTACTTAGGGGTGGTTCCCCTGAAAAACTGTTTTTT. Using reference TRBV11-2 and TRBJ1-4 for the parts outside the CDR3, the full variable domain is EAGVAQSPRYKIIEKRQSVAFWCNPISGHATLYWYQQILGQGPKLLIQFQNNGVVDDSQLPKDRFSAERLKGVDSTLKIQPAKLEDSAVYLCASSLLRGGSPEKLFFGSGTQLSVL.

The chain has TRBV6-1 and TRBJ2-7; D may be TRBD1 (6 bases). The V gene's germline CDR1 is MNHNS and CDR2 SASEGT. Deletions cut 10 bases from V and 2 bases from J, with 15 bases between. This CDR3 region has 13 residues. CDR3 sequence (DNA): TGTGCCACTCTCCCCGGACAGCCCTACGAGCAGTACTTC. Translating gives CATLPGQPYEQYF.

This sequence joins TRBV21-1 and TRBJ1-1. TRBV21-1 is tagged as a pseudogene. The CDR3 spans 13 residues. DNA for the CDR3: TGTGCCAGGGGAGGCGACCGACACACTGAAGCTTTCTTT. Its protein product is CARGGDRHTEAFF.

The J gene is TRBJ2-6, the V gene TRBV5-5; D perhaps matches TRBD2 (5 bases). Germline CDR1 and CDR2: SGHKS and YYEKEE (reference sequence). With 3 bases removed from V and 4 bases from J, the gap between germline ends came to 14 bases. CDR3 length equals 16 residues. CDR3 sequence (DNA): TGTGCCAGCAGCTCTGGAGGCAGAACCGGGGCCAACGTCCTGACTTTC. This sequence encodes CASSSGGRTGANVLTF.

The CDR3 coding sequence is TGCAGCTCGGGGGGGGCGGGTGGCTACACCTTC. Translated, it gives CSSGGAGGYTF. The rearrangement joins TRBV29-1 to TRBJ1-2; TRBD1 might be the D (6 bases). This CDR3 contains 11 residues. V was cut by 8 bases and J by 7 bases, with 14 bases left in between. CDR1 is SQVTM, CDR2 ANQGSEA, per germline. Full variable domain (rest looked up from reference TRBV29-1 and TRBJ1-2): SAVISQKPSRDICQRGTSLTIQCQVDSQVTMMFWYRQQPGQSLTLIATANQGSEATYESGFVIDKFPISRPNLTFSTLTVSNMSPEDSSIYLCSSGGAGGYTFGSGTRLTVV.

The chain has TRBV18 and TRBJ1-3; 7 positions agree with TRBD1. Germline-derived CDR1 and CDR2 are KGHSH and LQKENI. Losses at the gene ends were 3 bases for V and 1 base for J; bases not matched to a gene: 12. The length of the CDR3 is 18 residues. CDR3 bases: TGTGCCAGCTCACCCGGGACAGCTATTCTTACTTCTGGAAACACCATATATTTT. Encoded protein: CASSPGTAILTSGNTIYF.

This chain uses TRBV7-8 with TRBJ2-7; 7 bases agree with TRBD1. Germline loops: CDR1 SGHVS, CDR2 FQNEAQ. After removal of 3 bases from V and 0 bases from J, the junction contained 5 bases not matched to a gene. The CDR3 covers 15 residues. The CDR3 DNA sequence: TGTGCCAGCAGCTTGTGGGACAGCAACTCCTACGAGCAGTACTTC. Protein product: CASSLWDSNSYEQYF.

This rearrangement joins TRBV18 to TRBJ1-1; a weak D match, TRBD1 (6 bases). This CDR3 has 15 residues. Germline CDR1 KGHSH, CDR2 LQKENI. The ends were cut back, 3 bases at V and 1 base at J, with 12 bases in the middle. The CDR3 DNA follows: TGTGCCAGCTCACCCCGCCAGGGGACGAACACTGAAGCTTTCTTT. Encoded protein: CASSPRQGTNTEAFF.

The chain carries TRBV7-6 and TRBJ1-3, with 7 bases matching TRBD1. V was clipped by 5 bases and J by 2 bases; unmatched bases: 6. The V gene's germline CDR1 is SGHVS and CDR2 FNYEAQ. CDR3 length: 15 residues. The CDR3 nucleotides read TGTGCCAGCAGCCGACAGGGAGGCCCTGGAAACACCATATATTTT. Its protein is CASSRQGGPGNTIYF.

In this sample, this clone turned up once. In DNA form, the CDR3 reads TGTGCCAGCATGAGGGAAGGCGGGGAGCTGTTTTTT. Its protein product is CASMREGGELFF. The rearrangement uses TRBV2 and TRBJ2-2; perhaps TRBD2 as D (5 bases). Trimming removed 7 bases at V and 7 bases at J, with 10 bases between. Germline V gene data show CDR1 as SNHLY and CDR2 as FYNNEI. The CDR3 consists of 12 residues. The full variable domain, rest sourced from reference TRBV2 and TRBJ2-2, is EPEVTQTPSHQVTQMGQEVILRCVPISNHLYFYWYRQILGQKVEFLVSFYNNEISEKSEIFDDQFSVERPDGSNFTLKIRSTKLEDSAMYFCASMREGGELFFGEGSRLTVL.

The V call is TRBV4-2, the J call TRBJ1-1; perhaps TRBD1 as D (5 bases). CDR1 and CDR2 from the germline V gene are LGHNA and YNFKEQ. V was clipped by 8 bases and J by 5 bases, with 15 bases between them. The CDR3 totals 13 residues. CDR3 coding DNA: TGTGCCAGCTACCCTGCCCGGGGGACTGAAGCTTTCTTT. It yields the protein CASYPARGTEAFF.

The rearrangement links TRBV6-5 to TRBJ1-1; D unresolved. Per germline, CDR1 MNHEY and CDR2 SVGAGI. The V gene lost 6 bases and the J gene lost 5 bases, with 16 bases spanning the gap. The CDR3 spans 14 residues. As DNA, the CDR3 is TGTGCCAGCAGGGAGGGAGCCACGGGGACTGAAGCTTTCTTT. Translation: CASREGATGTEAFF.

The chain employs TRBV7-2 and TRBJ2-2; 7 bases fit TRBD1. V trimming: 0 bases; J trimming: 5 bases; junction bases outside the gene matches: 9. Germline CDR1 and CDR2: SGHTA and FQGNSA. The CDR3 extends over 17 amino acids. The CDR3 DNA reads TGTGCCAGCAGCTTAGCCCTAGACAGGGTCGGTACCGGGGAGCTGTTTTTT. As protein: CASSLALDRVGTGELFF. The full variable domain, rest sourced from reference TRBV7-2 and TRBJ2-2, is GAGVSQSPSNKVTEKGKDVELRCDPISGHTALYWYRQSLGQGLEFLIYFQGNSAPDKSGLPSDRFSAERTGGSVSTLTIQRTQQEDSAVYLCASSLALDRVGTGELFFGEGSRLTVL.

The chain links TRBV11-2 to TRBJ1-2, with 7 bases fitting TRBD1. The V and J ends lost 5 bases and 6 bases, in that order; junction bases with no gene match: 9. Germline CDR1 is SGHAT and CDR2 is FQNNGV. This CDR3 spans 14 amino acids. The CDR3 protein is CASSEGPQGDGYTF. The CDR3 DNA sequence: TGTGCCAGCAGCGAAGGGCCCCAGGGGGATGGCTACACCTTC.

This sequence joins TRBV25-1 and TRBJ1-2; D remains unclear. The CDR3 is made up of 10 amino acids. V lost 4 bases and J lost 7, with 4 bases in between. Looked up from germline, CDR1 is MGHDK and CDR2 is SYGVNS. CDR3 protein: CASSAGGYTF. The CDR3 DNA is TGTGCCAGCAGTGCCGGTGGCTACACCTTC.

This clone was detected only a few times. An end of the junction does not agree with germline; a read error may underlie this. The chain uses TRBV7-9 and TRBJ2-3; 12 bases are shared with TRBD2. The germline V gene encodes CDR1 SEHNR and CDR2 FQNEAQ (reference sequence). The CDR3 consists of 14 residues. Here the CDR3 reads CSSSPGTSGYTQYF. The CDR3 coding sequence is TGTTCCAGCAGCCCGGGGACTAGCGGGTATACGCAGTATTTT.

The chain uses TRBV28 and TRBJ2-7, with TRBD1 identical over 10 bases. V lost 7 bases, J lost 6 bases, and 9 bases stayed unmatched. The CDR3 spans 14 residues. Germline V CDR1 and CDR2: MDHEN, SYDVKM. The CDR3 DNA follows: TGTGCCAGCACCTTACCCGGGACAGGGGTCGAGCAGTACTTC. Translation gives CASTLPGTGVEQYF.

The CDR3 DNA follows: TGTGCCAGCAGCAGGTACACCTCCTACGAGCAGTACTTC. Translation gives CASSRYTSYEQYF. The gene calls are TRBV25-1 and TRBJ2-7; D is unresolved. Germline V gives CDR1 MGHDK, CDR2 SYGVNS. With 6 bases removed from V and 0 bases from J, the gap between germline ends came to 9 bases. The CDR3 length is 13 residues.

This sequence joins TRBV5-1 and TRBJ1-6; TRBD1 matches 10 bases. The germline CDR1 and CDR2 sequences are SGHRS and YFSETQ. V lost 3 bases and J lost 9; bases outside the gene matches: 3. The CDR3 is 14 residues long. CDR3 sequence: CASSSTGGSSPLHF. DNA of the CDR3: TGCGCCAGCAGCTCGACAGGGGGCTCTTCACCCCTCCACTTT.

This clone showed up just a few times. At one end, the junction sequence differs from germline, possibly due to a read error. The rearrangement uses TRBV7-9 and TRBJ2-7; unclear D gene. CDR1 is SEHNR and CDR2 is FQNEAQ in the germline V gene (reference sequence). The CDR3 totals 12 residues. In DNA form, the CDR3 reads TGTACCAGCAGCTCCGTAGTCTACGAGCAGTACTTC. Translating gives CTSSSVVYEQYF.

The gene calls are TRBV2 and TRBJ1-2, with 9 bases lining up with TRBD1. V shed 3 bases, J shed 8 bases, and the junction held 7 bases outside the gene matches. Germline values: CDR1 SNHLY, CDR2 FYNNEI. This CDR3 has 14 amino acids. CDR3 DNA: TGTGCCAGCAGTGAGCGGGGACAGGGAGGCGGCTACACCTTC. Encoded protein: CASSERGQGGGYTF.

This chain connects TRBV7-3 to TRBJ1-2; 8 nucleotides align to TRBD1. V dropped 1 base and J dropped 7; count of bases not matched to a gene: 14. The germline V gene has CDR1 SGHTA and CDR2 FQGTGA. The CDR3 is 17 amino acids. The CDR3 nucleotides read TGTGCCAGCAGCTTAAGCCCCTTCGGACAGGGAGGAGGTGGCTACACCTTC. Amino acids: CASSLSPFGQGGGGYTF.

The J gene is TRBJ1-6, the V gene TRBV14; 8 bases fit TRBD1. In germline, CDR1 is SGHDN, CDR2 FVKESK. The CDR3 extends over 15 amino acids. The V segment lost 6 bases and the J segment 5 bases; nucleotides outside the gene matches: 6. The CDR3 bases are TGTGCCAGCAGTCGGGACAGGCCTAATAATTCACCCCTCCACTTT. Residues: CASSRDRPNNSPLHF.

Worth noting for this clone: The junction departs from germline at one end; a sequencing error may be responsible. The chain employs TRBV5-1 and TRBJ2-2; possibly TRBD2 for D (5 bases). Per the germline V gene, CDR1 is SGHRS and CDR2 is YFSETQ. This CDR3 region has 16 residues. The CDR3 region has the DNA TGCGCCAGCGGCTTGAAACCCGGGGTCCTCACCGGGGAGCTGTTTTTT. Its translation is CASGLKPGVLTGELFF. Drawing the rest from reference TRBV5-1 and TRBJ2-2, the complete variable domain is KAGVTQTPRYLIKTRGQQVTLSCSPISGHRSVSWYQQTPGQGLQFLFEYFSETQRNKGNFPGRFSGRQFSNSRSEMNVSTLELGDSALYLCASGLKPGVLTGELFFGEGSRLTVL.

This clone was seen a single time. This rearrangement joins TRBV28 to TRBJ1-5; D gene ambiguous. The V and J ends lost 8 bases and 2 bases respectively, with 16 bases between them. The CDR3 is made up of 15 amino acids. CDR1 is MDHEN, CDR2 SYDVKM, per germline. DNA of the CDR3: TGTGCCAGCGGCCAACTACACGGGGGCAATCAGCCCCAGCATTTT. It codes for CASGQLHGGNQPQHF.

This chain connects TRBV7-8 to TRBJ1-1, with 8 bases fitting TRBD1. Trimming at V came to 5 bases and at J to 0 bases, leaving 5 bases not matched to a gene. CDR3 length: 15 residues. CDR1 is SGHVS and CDR2 is FQNEAQ in the germline V gene. The CDR3 region has the DNA TGTGCCAGCAGCCCAAACAGGGGGGTGAACACTGAAGCTTTCTTT. Translating it yields CASSPNRGVNTEAFF.